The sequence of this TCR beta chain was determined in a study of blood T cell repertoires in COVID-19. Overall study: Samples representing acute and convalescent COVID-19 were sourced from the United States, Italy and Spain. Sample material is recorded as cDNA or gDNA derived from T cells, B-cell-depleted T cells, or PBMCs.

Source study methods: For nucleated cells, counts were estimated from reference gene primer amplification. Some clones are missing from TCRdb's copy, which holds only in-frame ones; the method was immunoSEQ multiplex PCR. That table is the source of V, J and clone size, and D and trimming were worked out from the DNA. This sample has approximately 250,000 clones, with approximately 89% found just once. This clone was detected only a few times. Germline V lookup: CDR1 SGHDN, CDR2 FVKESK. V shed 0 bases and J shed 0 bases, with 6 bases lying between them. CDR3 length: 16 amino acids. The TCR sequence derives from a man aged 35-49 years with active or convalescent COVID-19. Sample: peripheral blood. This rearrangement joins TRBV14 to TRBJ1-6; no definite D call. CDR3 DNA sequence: TGTGCCAGCAGCCAAGATCACGGCTCCTATAATTCACCCCTCCACTTT. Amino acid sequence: CASSQDHGSYNSPLHF.